Only a few counts were recorded for the clone carrying this T cell receptor (beta chain). Its antigen is unknown. Unique-molecular-identifier-tagged TCR beta cDNA libraries were used. TCRdb fed the PCR reads into MiXCR, producing one record per CDR3 protein. The sample lists hundreds of thousands of distinct CDR3 sequences, roughly 58% occurring once. Germline CDR1 reads MGHRA; CDR2 reads YSYEKL. The CDR3 is 16 residues long. J gave up 2 bases and V 5 bases, and 10 bases lay outside the gene matches. The record originates from a study of post-analysis software for immune sequencing data. On the study more broadly: Courses of disease covered relapsing-remitting, secondary progressive and progressive-relapsing multiple sclerosis. Whole-study findings and limits: Significantly decreased normalized Chao1 diversity was recorded for multiple sclerosis patients relative to controls. Samples from a shared batch, those prepared together, strongly co-clustered by F measure. With TRBV5-6, TRBV5-1 and TRBV20-1 included, several TRBV segments were more frequent in patients than in controls.

The receptor comes from a girl aged 5-17 years with multiple sclerosis. The V gene is TRBV4-1, the J gene TRBJ2-3; 7 bases fit TRBD2. Material for sequencing was blood. The CDR3 DNA is TGCGCCAGCAGCTTCCTTCCGGGACTAAACACAGATACGCAGTATTTT. It is translated as CASSFLPGLNTDTQYF.